This paragraph covers one T cell receptor beta chain sequence. This record comes from a study of T cells in Graves' hyperthyroidism and ophthalmopathy. TCR beta CDR3 sequences were amplified from RNA transcripts. The HTBI primer set drove a first-round RT-PCR of the TCR CDR3. MiXCR was run by TCRdb on the multiplex PCR reads, yielding one entry per CDR3 protein. In the table there are around 620,000 distinct CDR3 sequences, 15% to 20% of which are singletons. Per germline, CDR1 KGHSH and CDR2 LQKENI. Trimming took 0 bases from V and 0 from J; bases not matched to a gene: 2. The CDR3 has 16 amino acids.

This chain joins TRBV18 and TRBJ2-1, with 7 bases fitting TRBD1. This TCR derives from a woman in her twenties or thirties with Graves' hyperthyroidism. Sequenced sample: blood. CDR3 nucleotides: TGTGCCAGCTCACCACCGACAGGGCTCTCCTACAATGAGCAGTTCTTC. Encoded protein: CASSPPTGLSYNEQFF.